A selection of T cell receptor beta chains follows, all from one sample in a study of blood T cell repertoires in COVID-19. Clones were read by immunoSEQ multiplex PCR, and TCRdb kept only the in-frame ones, dropping some. The data show approximately 160,000 clones, more than 70% seen once. Material: PBMCs or T cells enriched from blood (not recorded which). The receptors here all came from a man aged 40-55 years who had recovered from COVID-19. Each CDR3 is given with its conserved first and last residue. A D gene is named only where the DNA matches it firmly. For some rows the clone size is stated as once, few or many, or as a class when expanded; others skip it.

d_call: TRBD1; clone_size: few; j_call: TRBJ2-3; cdr3_length: 16; v_call: TRBV19; cdr3_aa: CASSTDPGQGADTQYF; cdr3_nt: TGTGCCAGTAGTACAGATCCGGGACAGGGTGCAGATACGCAGTATTTT
d_call: -; clone_size: -; j_call: TRBJ2-1; cdr3_length: 15; v_call: TRBV5-1; cdr3_aa: CASSDQGSISNEQFF; cdr3_nt: TGCGCCAGCAGCGATCAGGGTAGTATTAGCAATGAGCAGTTCTTC
d_call: TRBD1; clone_size: -; j_call: TRBJ1-3; cdr3_length: 14; v_call: TRBV3-1/TRBV3-2; cdr3_aa: CASMRQGAGNTIYF; cdr3_nt: TGTGCCAGCATGCGTCAGGGGGCTGGAAACACCATATATTTT
d_call: TRBD2; clone_size: -; j_call: TRBJ2-1; cdr3_length: 17; v_call: TRBV12-5; cdr3_aa: CASVMGLAGGREYEQFF; cdr3_nt: TGTGCTAGTGTCATGGGACTAGCGGGGGGTAGGGAATATGAGCAGTTCTTC
d_call: TRBD2; clone_size: -; j_call: TRBJ2-1; cdr3_length: 14; v_call: TRBV7-2; cdr3_aa: CASSSQRGGVEGVF; cdr3_nt: TGTGCCAGCAGCTCCCAGCGGGGGGGCGTGGAGGGGGTCTTC
d_call: -; clone_size: -; j_call: TRBJ2-2; cdr3_length: 15; v_call: TRBV12-5; cdr3_aa: CASGLGTANTGELFF; cdr3_nt: TGTGCTAGTGGTTTGGGGACAGCGAACACCGGGGAGCTGTTTTTT
d_call: -; clone_size: once; j_call: TRBJ1-5; cdr3_length: 16; v_call: TRBV28; cdr3_aa: CASMTGGMYSNQPQHF; cdr3_nt: TGTGCCAGCATGACAGGCGGAATGTATAGCAATCAGCCCCAGCATTTT
d_call: TRBD1; clone_size: -; j_call: TRBJ2-2; cdr3_length: 14; v_call: TRBV2; cdr3_aa: CASRARTGAGELFF; cdr3_nt: TGTGCCAGCAGGGCTAGGACAGGGGCCGGGGAGCTGTTTTTT
d_call: TRBD2; clone_size: -; j_call: TRBJ2-5; cdr3_length: 15; v_call: TRBV4-1; cdr3_aa: CASSASGGASETQYF; cdr3_nt: TGCGCCAGCAGCGCTAGCGGGGGGGCTAGTGAGACCCAGTACTTC
d_call: TRBD1; clone_size: -; j_call: TRBJ1-2; cdr3_length: 13; v_call: TRBV2; cdr3_aa: CASSSGQDYGYTF; cdr3_nt: TGTGCCAGCAGTTCTGGACAGGACTATGGCTACACCTTC
d_call: -; clone_size: -; j_call: TRBJ2-3; cdr3_length: 12; v_call: TRBV9; cdr3_aa: CASSALTDTQYF; cdr3_nt: TGTGCCAGCAGCGCGTTGACAGATACGCAGTATTTT
d_call: -; clone_size: -; j_call: TRBJ1-6; cdr3_length: 17; v_call: TRBV30; cdr3_aa: CAWRGPGQPSYNSPLHF; cdr3_nt: TGTGCCTGGAGGGGGCCCGGACAGCCATCCTATAATTCACCCCTCCACTTT
d_call: TRBD2; clone_size: -; j_call: TRBJ2-5; cdr3_length: 16; v_call: TRBV10-2; cdr3_aa: CASSRLAGGLQETQYF; cdr3_nt: TGCGCCAGCAGCCGACTAGCGGGGGGACTACAAGAGACCCAGTACTTC
d_call: TRBD2; clone_size: -; j_call: TRBJ2-5; cdr3_length: 13; v_call: TRBV10-3; cdr3_aa: CASSGGIQETQYF; cdr3_nt: TGTGCCAGTAGCGGGGGCATTCAAGAGACCCAGTACTTC
d_call: -; clone_size: -; j_call: TRBJ2-1; cdr3_length: 15; v_call: TRBV5-1; cdr3_aa: CASGAVQAVYNEQFF; cdr3_nt: TGCGCCAGCGGGGCCGTACAGGCTGTCTACAATGAGCAGTTCTTC
d_call: -; clone_size: -; j_call: TRBJ1-1; cdr3_length: 12; v_call: TRBV7-9; cdr3_aa: CASSKGGTEAFF; cdr3_nt: TGTGCCAGCAGTAAGGGAGGCACTGAAGCTTTCTTT
d_call: -; clone_size: -; j_call: TRBJ1-5; cdr3_length: 13; v_call: TRBV3-1/TRBV3-2; cdr3_aa: CASSPQENQPQHF; cdr3_nt: TGTGCCAGCAGCCCACAGGAGAACCAGCCCCAGCATTTT
d_call: -; clone_size: -; j_call: TRBJ2-5; cdr3_length: 16; v_call: TRBV6-1; cdr3_aa: CASSGGRTGLRETQYF; cdr3_nt: TGTGCCAGCAGTGGCGGCAGAACAGGGTTAAGGGAGACCCAGTACTTC
d_call: -; clone_size: -; j_call: TRBJ2-5; cdr3_length: 13; v_call: TRBV7-9; cdr3_aa: CAAGGPAGETQYF; cdr3_nt: TGTGCCGCCGGGGGGCCAGCGGGAGAGACCCAGTACTTC
d_call: -; clone_size: -; j_call: TRBJ2-7; cdr3_length: 13; v_call: TRBV12-1; cdr3_aa: CASTGHENYEQYF; cdr3_nt: TGTGCCAGCACCGGACACGAGAACTACGAGCAGTACTTC
d_call: TRBD2; clone_size: -; j_call: TRBJ2-1; cdr3_length: 21; v_call: TRBV27; cdr3_aa: CASSLVSWASGDLSSYNEQFF; cdr3_nt: TGTGCCAGCAGTTTAGTCTCTTGGGCTAGCGGGGACTTGAGCTCCTACAATGAGCAGTTCTTC
d_call: -; clone_size: -; j_call: TRBJ1-6; cdr3_length: 14; v_call: TRBV2; cdr3_aa: CASNRLIRDSPLHF; cdr3_nt: TGTGCCAGCAATCGCCTCATACGGGATTCACCCCTCCACTTT
d_call: -; clone_size: -; j_call: TRBJ1-1; cdr3_length: 18; v_call: TRBV11-3; cdr3_aa: CASSLASSANDGDTEAFF; cdr3_nt: TGTGCCAGCAGCTTAGCCTCTTCGGCCAACGACGGGGACACTGAAGCTTTCTTT
d_call: -; clone_size: -; j_call: TRBJ1-2; cdr3_length: 11; v_call: TRBV20-1; cdr3_aa: CSAPPAGSHTF; cdr3_nt: TGCAGTGCCCCTCCGGCCGGGTCGCACACCTTC
d_call: TRBD2; clone_size: -; j_call: TRBJ2-2; cdr3_length: 16; v_call: TRBV5-1; cdr3_aa: CASSRAGAANTGELFF; cdr3_nt: TGCGCCAGCAGCCGAGCGGGAGCAGCGAACACCGGGGAGCTGTTTTTT
d_call: -; clone_size: -; j_call: TRBJ2-7; cdr3_length: 13; v_call: TRBV6-5; cdr3_aa: CASMPVNSYEQYF; cdr3_nt: TGTGCCAGCATGCCAGTCAACTCCTACGAGCAGTACTTC
d_call: -; clone_size: -; j_call: TRBJ1-5; cdr3_length: 15; v_call: TRBV3-1/TRBV3-2; cdr3_aa: CASSAGAISNQPQHF; cdr3_nt: TGTGCCAGCTCCGCGGGGGCTATTTCGAATCAGCCCCAGCATTTT
d_call: -; clone_size: -; j_call: TRBJ2-2; cdr3_length: 17; v_call: TRBV13; cdr3_aa: CASSSSLQGGNTGELFF; cdr3_nt: TGTGCCAGCAGCTCAAGTCTTCAGGGAGGGAACACCGGGGAGCTGTTTTTT
d_call: -; clone_size: -; j_call: TRBJ2-1; cdr3_length: 13; v_call: TRBV19; cdr3_aa: CASSIGPFDEQFF; cdr3_nt: TGTGCCAGTAGTATAGGGCCCTTCGATGAGCAGTTCTTC
d_call: -; clone_size: few; j_call: TRBJ1-1; cdr3_length: 16; v_call: TRBV11-3; cdr3_aa: CASSNPEEEASTEAFF; cdr3_nt: TGTGCCAGCAGCAACCCCGAGGAGGAGGCGAGCACTGAAGCTTTCTTT
d_call: -; clone_size: few; j_call: TRBJ1-1; cdr3_length: 13; v_call: TRBV6-5; cdr3_aa: CASMKAGEREAFF; cdr3_nt: TGTGCCAGCATGAAGGCAGGCGAACGTGAAGCTTTCTTT